This is a list of T cell receptor beta chains from one sample in a study of T cell changes during pregnancy in multiple sclerosis. Repertoires were generated with immunoSEQ multiplex PCR, while TCRdb's copy carries only in-frame clones and drops some. The sample carries fewer than 130,000 clones, 80% to 95% recorded once. Material: peripheral blood, obtained after pregnancy. All receptors come from a female donor with multiple sclerosis, enrolled in a pregnancy study. CDR3s include the opening cysteine and the closing phenylalanine or tryptophan. The D gene is left open where the match is weak. Rows give clone size only sometimes, using once, few, many, or a class for an expanded clone.

D gene: TRBD2
clone size: .
J gene: TRBJ2-7
V gene: TRBV10-3
CDR3 DNA: TGTGCCATCAGTGAGTCACCGGGGGGTTCCACCTACGAGCAGTACTTC
CDR3 protein: CAISESPGGSTYEQYF

D gene: .
clone size: .
J gene: TRBJ2-1
V gene: TRBV11-2
CDR3 DNA: TGTGCCAGCAGCCAAGGACTATCGCCAAGCTATGAGCAGTTCTTC
CDR3 protein: CASSQGLSPSYEQFF

D gene: .
clone size: .
J gene: TRBJ1-2
V gene: TRBV9
CDR3 DNA: TGTGCCAGCAGCGCGGGTGACGGGCGGGACTATGGCTACACCTTC
CDR3 protein: CASSAGDGRDYGYTF

D gene: TRBD2
clone size: .
J gene: TRBJ2-7
V gene: TRBV5-1
CDR3 DNA: TGCGCCAGCAGCTTGGAACTAGCGCAGGCCTACGAGCAGTACTTC
CDR3 protein: CASSLELAQAYEQYF

D gene: .
clone size: .
J gene: TRBJ2-1
V gene: TRBV5-1
CDR3 DNA: TGCGCCAGCAGCTTGGACCTTGGCGGTCCTGAGCAGTTCTTC
CDR3 protein: CASSLDLGGPEQFF

D gene: TRBD1
clone size: .
J gene: TRBJ2-1
V gene: TRBV12-5
CDR3 DNA: TGTGCTAGTGGTGAGGACAGGGGGGATGAGCAGTTCTTC
CDR3 protein: CASGEDRGDEQFF

D gene: TRBD1
clone size: .
J gene: TRBJ1-1
V gene: TRBV19
CDR3 DNA: TGTGCCAGTATACACTCTTCTACAGGGGGCATCACTGAAGCTTTCTTT
CDR3 protein: CASIHSSTGGITEAFF

D gene: .
clone size: once
J gene: TRBJ2-7
V gene: TRBV5-5
CDR3 DNA: TGTGCCAGCAGCCTCCGACCCGGACCCGGGGCCTACGAGCAGTACTTC
CDR3 protein: CASSLRPGPGAYEQYF

D gene: .
clone size: once
J gene: TRBJ1-1
V gene: TRBV29-1
CDR3 DNA: TGCAGCGTTGGCGGGATGCGTGCAGCTTTCTTT
CDR3 protein: CSVGGMRAAFF

D gene: .
clone size: .
J gene: TRBJ1-4
V gene: TRBV9
CDR3 DNA: TGTGCCAGCAGCCCTACACCGGTCGGGACTAATGAAAAACTGTTTTTT
CDR3 protein: CASSPTPVGTNEKLFF

D gene: TRBD1
clone size: .
J gene: TRBJ1-2
V gene: TRBV15
CDR3 DNA: TGTGCCACCAACCAAACCCTAAATAAGACAGGGAAGAGCTATGGCTACACCTTC
CDR3 protein: CATNQTLNKTGKSYGYTF

D gene: .
clone size: .
J gene: TRBJ1-5
V gene: TRBV12-2
CDR3 DNA: TGTGCAAGTCGCTTCAGACAGGCGAGCAATCAGCCCCAGCATTTT
CDR3 protein: CASRFRQASNQPQHF

D gene: .
clone size: .
J gene: TRBJ1-1
V gene: TRBV29-1
CDR3 DNA: TGCAGCGCCCGGACAGAAGGAGAGACTGAAGCTTTCTTT
CDR3 protein: CSARTEGETEAFF

D gene: .
clone size: .
J gene: TRBJ1-5
V gene: TRBV10-3
CDR3 DNA: TGTGCCATCGGTCAGGACATTAGCAATCAGCCCCAGCATTTT
CDR3 protein: CAIGQDISNQPQHF

D gene: TRBD1
clone size: .
J gene: TRBJ2-3
V gene: TRBV2
CDR3 DNA: TGTGCCAGCAGGGACCAGGGGGCAGTCCCAGATACGCAGTATTTT
CDR3 protein: CASRDQGAVPDTQYF

D gene: .
clone size: once
J gene: TRBJ1-2
V gene: TRBV6-1
CDR3 DNA: TGTGCCAGCAGTGAAAGGACCACCCTTGGAGGGTATGGCTACACCTTC
CDR3 protein: CASSERTTLGGYGYTF

D gene: .
clone size: .
J gene: TRBJ1-2
V gene: TRBV2
CDR3 DNA: TGTGCCAGCAGACCCCTGGAGGGCCGTGGCTACACCTTC
CDR3 protein: CASRPLEGRGYTF

D gene: .
clone size: .
J gene: TRBJ1-5
V gene: TRBV19
CDR3 DNA: TGTGCCAGTAGTATGGATCGGGAAGGGGGTCAGCCCCAGCATTTT
CDR3 protein: CASSMDREGGQPQHF

D gene: .
clone size: .
J gene: TRBJ1-3
V gene: TRBV6-4
CDR3 DNA: TGTGCCAGCAGTGACCCGATAATCCCCCACAGGGCCTCTGGAAACACCATATATTTT
CDR3 protein: CASSDPIIPHRASGNTIYF

D gene: TRBD2
clone size: .
J gene: TRBJ2-3
V gene: TRBV5-6
CDR3 DNA: TGTGCCAGCAGCTCTCTTTTCCTAGCGGGAGTAGATACGCAGTATTTT
CDR3 protein: CASSSLFLAGVDTQYF

D gene: .
clone size: .
J gene: TRBJ2-5
V gene: TRBV5-1
CDR3 DNA: TGCGCCAGCAGCTCCCTGGCTTCCCGGGGAACCCAGTACTTC
CDR3 protein: CASSSLASRGTQYF

D gene: .
clone size: .
J gene: TRBJ2-7
V gene: TRBV7-3
CDR3 DNA: TGTGCCAGCAGCTTAACGGTTGCAGGTACCTACGAGCAGTACTTC
CDR3 protein: CASSLTVAGTYEQYF

D gene: .
clone size: .
J gene: TRBJ2-2
V gene: TRBV5-1
CDR3 DNA: TGCGCCAGCAGCTTGACAGGGGGGGCCGGGGAGCTGTTTTTT
CDR3 protein: CASSLTGGAGELFF

D gene: .
clone size: .
J gene: TRBJ2-5
V gene: TRBV14
CDR3 DNA: TGTGCCAGCAGCCACCCGCCCCGGGAGACCCAGTACTTC
CDR3 protein: CASSHPPRETQYF

D gene: TRBD1
clone size: .
J gene: TRBJ2-7
V gene: TRBV11-2
CDR3 DNA: TGTGCCAGCAGCTCCCGGACAGGCTCTACGGTGCAGTACTTC
CDR3 protein: CASSSRTGSTVQYF

D gene: TRBD1
clone size: .
J gene: TRBJ1-1
V gene: TRBV5-1
CDR3 DNA: TGCGCCAGCAGCTTACTACAGGGGACGAACACTGAAGCTTTCTTT
CDR3 protein: CASSLLQGTNTEAFF

D gene: .
clone size: .
J gene: TRBJ1-5
V gene: TRBV28
CDR3 DNA: TGTGCCAGCAGTTTATTGGTGAGGAATCAGCCCCAGCATTTT
CDR3 protein: CASSLLVRNQPQHF

D gene: .
clone size: .
J gene: TRBJ1-6
V gene: TRBV25-1
CDR3 DNA: TGTGCCAGTAAGGGGCAGGGGAATTCCTATAATTCACCCCTCCACTTT
CDR3 protein: CASKGQGNSYNSPLHF

D gene: .
clone size: few
J gene: TRBJ1-6
V gene: TRBV18
CDR3 DNA: TGTGCCAGCTCACCAGGGGCAGGGTCACCCCTCCACTTT
CDR3 protein: CASSPGAGSPLHF

D gene: .
clone size: few
J gene: TRBJ1-5
V gene: TRBV7-8
CDR3 DNA: TGTGCCAGCAGCCACCGGACTGTAGCTAGGGGCAATCAGCCCCAGCATTTT
CDR3 protein: CASSHRTVARGNQPQHF

D gene: .
clone size: .
J gene: TRBJ1-1
V gene: TRBV2
CDR3 DNA: TGTGCCAGCACCCGGTCCGGGAGGACTGAAGCTTTCTTT
CDR3 protein: CASTRSGRTEAFF

D gene: .
clone size: .
J gene: TRBJ2-5
V gene: TRBV5-1
CDR3 DNA: TGCGCCAGCAGGACAGACCAAGAGACCCAGTACTTC
CDR3 protein: CASRTDQETQYF

D gene: TRBD2
clone size: .
J gene: TRBJ2-3
V gene: TRBV4-1
CDR3 DNA: TGCGCCAGCAGCCACGGGACTAGCGGGGGGGTCGCGGCAGATACGCAGTATTTT
CDR3 protein: CASSHGTSGGVAADTQYF

D gene: TRBD1
clone size: .
J gene: TRBJ1-1
V gene: TRBV2
CDR3 DNA: TGTGCCAGCAGTGAACAGGGGGCGAGTTTATCGAACACTGAAGCTTTCTTT
CDR3 protein: CASSEQGASLSNTEAFF

D gene: .
clone size: .
J gene: TRBJ1-2
V gene: TRBV7-9
CDR3 DNA: TGTGCCAGCACCCCCCTGAGGGACTATGGCTACACCTTC
CDR3 protein: CASTPLRDYGYTF

D gene: TRBD1
clone size: .
J gene: TRBJ2-5
V gene: TRBV10-2
CDR3 DNA: TGCGCCAGCAGTGAGGACAGGGGGCGAGGGACCCAGTACTTC
CDR3 protein: CASSEDRGRGTQYF

D gene: .
clone size: many
J gene: TRBJ1-5
V gene: TRBV4-1
CDR3 DNA: TGCGCCAGCAGCCAATTCAGGAATCAGCCCCAGCATTTT
CDR3 protein: CASSQFRNQPQHF

D gene: .
clone size: .
J gene: TRBJ1-1
V gene: TRBV6-6
CDR3 DNA: TGTGCCAGCAGTCTACCACGGGACACCATGAACACTGAAGCTTTCTTT
CDR3 protein: CASSLPRDTMNTEAFF

D gene: TRBD1
clone size: .
J gene: TRBJ1-3
V gene: TRBV9
CDR3 DNA: TGTGCCAGCAGCGTAGCACCACAGGGGGCCTCTGGAAACACCATATATTTT
CDR3 protein: CASSVAPQGASGNTIYF

D gene: TRBD1
clone size: .
J gene: TRBJ2-5
V gene: TRBV6-6
CDR3 DNA: TGTGCCAGCATAGGGGGCCAAGAAGAGACCCAGTACTTC
CDR3 protein: CASIGGQEETQYF

D gene: TRBD1
clone size: .
J gene: TRBJ2-5
V gene: TRBV6-1
CDR3 DNA: TGTGCCAGCAGTGAGAGGCAGGGGGCGGGATGGGAGACCCAGTACTTC
CDR3 protein: CASSERQGAGWETQYF

D gene: .
clone size: .
J gene: TRBJ1-2
V gene: TRBV6-5
CDR3 DNA: TGTGCCAGCAGGCAGGGCACCAGGGGCTACACCTTC
CDR3 protein: CASRQGTRGYTF

D gene: .
clone size: .
J gene: TRBJ1-2
V gene: TRBV6-5
CDR3 DNA: TGTGCCAGCAGTCAGAACAGGTTCTTCTATGGCTACACCTTC
CDR3 protein: CASSQNRFFYGYTF

D gene: .
clone size: .
J gene: TRBJ2-5
V gene: TRBV21-1
CDR3 DNA: TGTGCCAGCAGCAAAGCGAGGAACAACCAAGAGACCCAGTACTTC
CDR3 protein: CASSKARNNQETQYF

D gene: .
clone size: .
J gene: TRBJ2-7
V gene: TRBV19
CDR3 DNA: TGTGCCAGTAGGTCTGACAAGGTGGGGGGTTACGAGCAGTACTTC
CDR3 protein: CASRSDKVGGYEQYF

D gene: TRBD2
clone size: .
J gene: TRBJ2-3
V gene: TRBV25-1
CDR3 DNA: TGTGCCAGCAGTGATCCCACTACCGGGGGGGAAGATACGCAGTATTTT
CDR3 protein: CASSDPTTGGEDTQYF

D gene: TRBD1
clone size: .
J gene: TRBJ2-7
V gene: TRBV10-3
CDR3 DNA: TGTGCCATCAGTGATCTCCCCGGGACAGGAAACACCGAAAACGCCTACGAGCAGTACTTC
CDR3 protein: CAISDLPGTGNTENAYEQYF

D gene: TRBD1
clone size: .
J gene: TRBJ1-1
V gene: TRBV15
CDR3 DNA: TGTGCCACCAGCACCCACAGGGGAGAAGCTTTCTTT
CDR3 protein: CATSTHRGEAFF

D gene: TRBD1
clone size: .
J gene: TRBJ1-2
V gene: TRBV6-1
CDR3 DNA: TGTGCCAGCAGTGTCTCGATGGCCTACAGGGGTAACTATGGCTACACCTTC
CDR3 protein: CASSVSMAYRGNYGYTF

D gene: .
clone size: once
J gene: TRBJ2-3
V gene: TRBV5-1
CDR3 DNA: TGCGCCAGCAGGGTAACAGGGAATCGAGATACGCAGTATTTT
CDR3 protein: CASRVTGNRDTQYF

D gene: .
clone size: once
J gene: TRBJ2-7
V gene: TRBV14
CDR3 DNA: TGTGCCAGCAGCTTTGACCACGGGTACGAGCAGTACTTC
CDR3 protein: CASSFDHGYEQYF

D gene: TRBD2
clone size: .
J gene: TRBJ2-7
V gene: TRBV7-9
CDR3 DNA: TGTGCCAGCGCCCCAAGCTGGGGGGGAACGCTTACCGAGCAGTACTTC
CDR3 protein: CASAPSWGGTLTEQYF

D gene: .
clone size: .
J gene: TRBJ2-1
V gene: TRBV5-4
CDR3 DNA: TGTGCCAGCAGCTTGGAACAGAAAACCTACAATGAGCAGTTCTTC
CDR3 protein: CASSLEQKTYNEQFF

D gene: TRBD2
clone size: .
J gene: TRBJ2-1
V gene: TRBV4-2
CDR3 DNA: TGTGCCAGCAGCCAAGTTGGGACTAGCGGCTTGAATGAGCAGTTCTTC
CDR3 protein: CASSQVGTSGLNEQFF

D gene: .
clone size: .
J gene: TRBJ2-5
V gene: TRBV7-9
CDR3 DNA: TGTGCCAGCAGCTTAGTTGTAGAGTACCAAGAGACCCAGTACTTC
CDR3 protein: CASSLVVEYQETQYF

D gene: .
clone size: .
J gene: TRBJ1-3
V gene: TRBV2
CDR3 DNA: TGTGCCAGCAGTGAATCCGGGGTAAACACCATATATTTT
CDR3 protein: CASSESGVNTIYF